This TCR beta chain emerged from a study of post-analysis software for immune sequencing data. On the study more broadly: Progressive-relapsing, secondary progressive and relapsing-remitting multiple sclerosis were among the disease courses included.

With 1 base removed from V and 4 bases from J, the gap between germline ends came to 4 bases. Germline CDR1 is DFQATT and CDR2 is SNEGSKA (reference sequence). CDR3 size: 11 residues. This clonotype was found many times. Its antigen is not identified. Notes on the study in general: Diversity measured as normalized Chao1 was significantly lower in multiple sclerosis patients than in controls. By F measure, samples from a shared preparation batch strongly co-clustered. The study found TRBV5-6, TRBV5-1 and TRBV20-1 among five or six TRBV segments more frequent in patients than controls.

cDNA libraries of TCR beta carried unique molecular identifiers. It was from approximately 0.91 to 9.4 million T cells that about half a million cDNA molecules came. TCRdb analysed the PCR reads with MiXCR anew, one entry per CDR3 protein. Altogether over 250,000 distinct CDR3 sequences are present, approximately 34% being singletons, with the ten largest covering around 5.2%. The sample consisted of blood. The chain uses TRBV20-1 and TRBJ1-2; D remains unclear. The source is a girl aged 5 to 17 with multiple sclerosis. The CDR3 is CSARALYGYTF. Here the CDR3 DNA reads TGCAGTGCTAGAGCCCTCTATGGCTACACCTTC.